Following are 20 T cell receptor beta chains from one sample sequenced in a study of technical replicates of blood from a handful of donors. Assay: immunoSEQ multiplex PCR; the TCRdb copy retains only in-frame clones and omits some. The sample has around 76,000 clones, more than 85% seen once. Sequencing was carried out using T cells isolated from PBMCs. These receptors all come from a human donor in good health.

The genes are TRBV28 and TRBJ1-1; the D is unclear. The CDR3 contains 12 residues. Germline CDR1 reads MDHEN; CDR2 reads SYDVKM. Trimming removed 6 bases at V and 4 bases at J, with 9 bases between. The chain's CDR3 is CASRDGGTEAFF. The DNA of the CDR3 is TGTGCCAGCAGGGATGGAGGCACTGAAGCTTTCTTT.

The gene calls are TRBV18 and TRBJ1-1; D might be TRBD1 (5 bases). The CDR3 totals 17 residues. The germline CDR1 and CDR2 sequences are KGHSH and LQKENI. Trimming left V 5 bases short and J 0 bases short, with 19 bases between. The DNA for the CDR3 is TGTGCCAGCTCATACCCCCCCACGACAGACATGAACACTGAAGCTTTCTTT. This codes for CASSYPPTTDMNTEAFF.

The CDR3 DNA is TGTGCCTGGACGGGGGGGGCCGTGTCCGGGGAGCTGTTTTTT. Protein sequence: CAWTGGAVSGELFF. The chain joins TRBV30 to TRBJ2-2, with 8 nucleotides matching TRBD2. J gave up 6 bases and V 4 bases, and 7 bases lay outside the gene matches. This CDR3 has 14 residues. Germline V gene sequence: CDR1 GTSNPN, CDR2 SVGIG (reference sequence).

The CDR3 DNA sequence: TGTGCCAGCAGCGATGGACTAGCAGATACGCAGTATTTT. Translated, it gives CASSDGLADTQYF. This sequence joins TRBV14 and TRBJ2-3; 7 nucleotides align to TRBD2. Germline lookup yields CDR1 SGHDN and CDR2 FVKESK. V lost 5 bases and J lost 4; bases outside the gene matches: 3. CDR3 length: 13 amino acids.

The chain combines TRBV7-9 with TRBJ2-7; D not resolved. V lost 3 bases and J 0 bases, leaving 12 bases between the germline ends. CDR1 and CDR2 (germline): SEHNR, FQNEAQ (reference sequence). The CDR3 covers 15 residues. The CDR3 here is CASSFSTVYSYEQYF. As DNA, the CDR3 is TGTGCCAGCAGCTTCTCTACAGTATACTCCTACGAGCAGTACTTC.

This chain connects TRBV6-6 to TRBJ1-2, with a possible D match to TRBD1 (6 bases). The ends were cut back, 2 bases at V and 10 bases at J, with 17 bases in the middle. CDR1 is MNHNY, CDR2 SVGAGI, per germline (reference sequence). The CDR3 contains 14 residues. This CDR3 is CASSYLRDTRDYTF. CDR3 nucleotides: TGTGCCAGCAGTTACCTCCGGGACACAAGGGACTACACCTTC.

This clone was detected only once. This sequence joins TRBV28 and TRBJ1-2, with no clear D. Per germline, CDR1 MDHEN and CDR2 SYDVKM. The length of the CDR3 is 12 residues. V lost 8 bases and J lost 6, with 13 bases in between. CDR3 sequence: CASRSISDGYTF. The CDR3 DNA reads TGTGCCAGCCGCTCGATCAGCGATGGCTACACCTTC.

The V call is TRBV11-2, the J call TRBJ1-1; TRBD1 aligns across 7 bases. Per germline, CDR1 SGHAT and CDR2 FQNNGV. V lost 0 bases and J lost 2; bases outside the gene matches: 9. The CDR3 is 17 amino acids. The CDR3 DNA is TGTGCCAGCAGCTTAGATGTCACAGGGGCTAAAAACACTGAAGCTTTCTTT. Protein: CASSLDVTGAKNTEAFF.

Points on this clone: The sample has other DNA sequences that encode this CDR3 too. The chain has TRBV29-1 and TRBJ2-6; perhaps TRBD1 as D (6 bases). The germline V gene encodes CDR1 SQVTM and CDR2 ANQGSEA. CDR3 length: 14 amino acids. V lost 5 bases and J 0 bases, leaving 8 bases between the germline ends. The CDR3 here is CSVQQGSGANVLTF. For the CDR3, the DNA is TGCAGCGTTCAACAGGGCTCTGGGGCCAACGTCCTGACTTTC.

This rearrangement joins TRBV15 to TRBJ1-5; no reliable D call. Deletions cut 8 bases from V and 4 bases from J, with 12 bases between. CDR1 and CDR2 from the germline V gene are LNHNV and YYDKDF (reference sequence). CDR3 length equals 13 residues. CDR3 DNA sequence: TGTGCCACCCGGGTAGCACTAAATCAGCCCCAGCATTTT. Protein: CATRVALNQPQHF.

V gene TRBV18 combines with J gene TRBJ1-1; the D is unclear. The V and J ends lost 2 bases and 7 bases respectively, with 11 bases between them. CDR3 length equals 13 residues. CDR1 is KGHSH and CDR2 is LQKENI in the germline V gene. This CDR3 is CASSPATGIEAFF. The DNA for the CDR3 is TGTGCCAGCTCACCAGCGACGGGTATTGAAGCTTTCTTT.

The chain recombines TRBV18 with TRBJ2-7, with 7 bases matching TRBD1. V lost 6 bases and J lost 5; bases outside the gene matches: 4. This CDR3 spans 12 amino acids. In germline, CDR1 is KGHSH, CDR2 LQKENI. CDR3 amino acids: CASSRQGHEQYF. CDR3 nucleotides: TGTGCCAGCTCGCGACAGGGCCACGAGCAGTACTTC.

This clone has only one observation. The chain joins TRBV2 to TRBJ2-7, with D uncertain. V lost 5 bases and J lost 2, with 10 bases in between. The CDR3 has 13 residues. The germline V gene encodes CDR1 SNHLY and CDR2 FYNNEI. CDR3 bases: TGTGCCAGCAGTCTACAGAATACCTACGAGCAGTACTTC. Translated: CASSLQNTYEQYF.

The chain recombines TRBV12-5 with TRBJ2-3, with TRBD2 identical over 11 bases. From germline, CDR1 is LGHNT and CDR2 FRNRAP. CDR3 size: 18 residues. Trimming took 0 bases from V and 3 from J; bases not matched to a gene: 8. CDR3 in DNA: TGTGCTAGTGGTTTGGTACTTTCACTAGCGGGAGTTACAGATACGCAGTATTTT. It specifies CASGLVLSLAGVTDTQYF. Using reference TRBV12-5 and TRBJ2-3 for the parts outside the CDR3, the full variable domain is DARVTQTPRHKVTEMGQEVTMRCQPILGHNTVFWYRQTMMQGLELLAYFRNRAPLDDSGMPKDRFSAEMPDATLATLKIQPSEPRDSAVYFCASGLVLSLAGVTDTQYFGPGTRLTVL.

J is TRBJ1-3 and V is TRBV11-2; the D is unclear. With 0 bases removed from V and 3 bases from J, the gap between germline ends came to 3 bases. CDR1 and CDR2 from the germline V gene are SGHAT and FQNNGV. The CDR3 is 13 amino acids. The CDR3 protein is CASSLDGGNTIYF. In nucleotides, the CDR3 is TGTGCCAGCAGCTTAGACGGTGGAAACACCATATATTTT.

The gene calls are TRBV4-1 and TRBJ2-3, with a tentative D call TRBD2 (5 bases). V was shortened by 0 bases and J by 0 bases, with 10 bases between the two germline ends. The CDR3 contains 16 residues. Germline-derived CDR1 and CDR2 are MGHRA and YSYEKL. This chain's CDR3 is CASSQDPGISTDTQYF. CDR3 DNA sequence: TGCGCCAGCAGCCAAGACCCGGGGATAAGCACAGATACGCAGTATTTT.

This clone came up once. This sequence joins TRBV9 and TRBJ1-1; D call uncertain. The CDR3 length is 14 residues. Trimming pared 2 bases from V and 3 bases from J, leaving 11 bases between. Germline V lookup: CDR1 SGDLS, CDR2 YYNGEE. For the CDR3, the DNA is TGTGCCAGCAGCGTCTTTGGCTTTGACACTGAAGCTTTCTTT. Protein: CASSVFGFDTEAFF.

CDR3 sequence (DNA): TGTGCCAGCAGTCCCGGGACAGGGGGTGGGTACGAGCAGTACTTC. Translation: CASSPGTGGGYEQYF. This chain links TRBV27 with TRBJ2-7; TRBD1 agrees at 11 bases. J was trimmed by 4 bases and V by 5 bases; bases with no gene match: 7. CDR1 MNHEY and CDR2 SMNVEV come from the germline V gene (reference sequence). The CDR3 loop spans 15 amino acids.

The genes are TRBV4-2 and TRBJ2-1; TRBD2 matches 8 bases. V lost 0 bases to trimming and J lost 2 bases; unmatched junction nucleotides: 9. This CDR3 contains 18 residues. The germline V gene has CDR1 LGHNA and CDR2 YNFKEQ. In DNA, the CDR3 is TGTGCCAGCAGCCAAGATCCGGCGGGAGGATCCCCCTACAATGAGCAGTTCTTC. Its translation is CASSQDPAGGSPYNEQFF.

V and J are TRBV5-1 and TRBJ1-1, with unresolved D. Deletions cut 1 base from V and 1 base from J, with 8 bases between. The V gene's germline CDR1 is SGHRS and CDR2 YFSETQ. The CDR3 runs to 14 residues. The CDR3 spells CASSLSVRNTEAFF. In nucleotides, the CDR3 is TGCGCCAGCAGCTTGTCGGTTAGGAACACTGAAGCTTTCTTT.